This T cell receptor beta chain was sequenced during a study of shared clonotypes between healthy human individuals. Assay used: immunoSEQ multiplex PCR; TCRdb lists only in-frame clones, some missing. The sample gives about 2 million clones, about 95% of which show up once; approximately 1.2% is in the top ten. Naive CD8 cells were CD45RO-negative, positively selected for CCR7, excluding terminally differentiated effector memory CD45RA+ cells. As for this clone: Its antigen is unknown. Other DNA sequences in the same sample also yield this CDR3.

Findings and limits, study-wide: The generation probabilities recorded for non-shared clonotypes fell below those of clonotypes shared by all four donors. Across a handful of donors, naive CD4 shared 5% to 6%, naive CD8 approximately 3.5%, memory CD4 roughly 2.4%, memory CD8 about 0.4%.

Per the germline V gene, CDR1 is SEHNR and CDR2 is FQNEAQ (reference sequence). V trimming: 4 bases; J trimming: 3 bases; junction bases outside the gene matches: 6. CDR3 length equals 14 residues. Sequencing was done on a sample of naive CD8+ T cells sorted from blood. The V call is TRBV7-9, the J call TRBJ2-7; TRBD1 agrees at 7 bases. This sequence was found in a man aged 18 to 29 in good health. The DNA of the CDR3 is TGTGCCAGCAGCTCCACCGGGACAGACTACGAGCAGTACTTC. The encoded protein is CASSSTGTDYEQYF.